This TCR beta chain is drawn from a study of cytomegalovirus exposure and HLA in healthy donors. Study-level points and caveats: Judged likely to be a sequencing artifact was a cluster of highly shared sequence variants.

Amplification used 60 Vbeta primers and 13 Jbeta primers. The method was immunoSEQ multiplex PCR; TCRdb's version includes in-frame clones alone and lacks a portion of them. The sample yields approximately 140,000 clones, of which the top ten take up about 2.2%. Comments on this clone: What it recognizes is unknown.

CDR1 is SGDLS, CDR2 YYNGEE, per germline. The J segment lost 7 bases and the V segment lost 3 bases, leaving 8 bases of the junction unmatched. The CDR3 runs 14 residues. Sequencing was done on a sample of PBMCs. This TCR was recovered from a woman aged 18 to 35 in good health and CMV-seronegative. The V gene is TRBV9, the J gene TRBJ2-3; 7 bases are a match to TRBD2. CDR3: CASSAGDYRNTQYF. In DNA, the CDR3 is TGTGCCAGCAGCGCCGGGGACTACAGGAATACGCAGTATTTT.